This TCR beta chain was retrieved from a study of blood T cell repertoires in COVID-19. For the study at large: Nucleic acid was either cDNA or gDNA, and it came from T cells, B-cell-depleted T cells, or PBMCs.

Generated by immunoSEQ multiplex PCR, the TCRdb table keeps only in-frame clones and is missing some. The sample consists of about 170,000 clones, just under 85% of them appearing once. This clone was observed a few times. The sequence derives from a woman of 80 years or more with COVID-19, enrolled during active disease. Sample: peripheral blood.

CDR3 sequence: CASSPWEDRVEQYF. CDR3 DNA sequence: TGTGCCAGCAGCCCCTGGGAGGACAGGGTCGAGCAGTACTTC. The genes are TRBV11-2 and TRBJ2-7, with 8 bases aligning to TRBD1. CDR3 length equals 14 residues. CDR1 and CDR2 from the germline V gene are SGHAT and FQNNGV. The J segment lost 6 bases and the V segment lost 5 bases, leaving 9 bases of the junction unmatched.